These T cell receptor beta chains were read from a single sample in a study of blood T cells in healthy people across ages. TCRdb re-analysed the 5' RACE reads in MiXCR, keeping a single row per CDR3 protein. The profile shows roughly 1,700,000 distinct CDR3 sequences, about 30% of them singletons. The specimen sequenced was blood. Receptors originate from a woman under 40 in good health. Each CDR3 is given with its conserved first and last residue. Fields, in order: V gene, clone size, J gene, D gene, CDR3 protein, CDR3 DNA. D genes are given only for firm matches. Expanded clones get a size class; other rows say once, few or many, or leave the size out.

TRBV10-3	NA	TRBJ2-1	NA	CAISESLGSGGQEQFF	TGTGCCATCAGTGAGTCGTTAGGGAGCGGGGGACAGGAGCAGTTCTTC
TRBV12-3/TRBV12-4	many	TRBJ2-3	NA	CASSPRAGTDTQYF	TGTGCCAGCAGTCCGAGGGCGGGGACAGATACGCAGTATTTT
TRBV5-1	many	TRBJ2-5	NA	CASSFGSGGETQYF	NA
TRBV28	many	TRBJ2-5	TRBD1	CASSLPLDRVRETQYF	TGTGCCAGCAGTTTACCCCTTGACAGGGTGCGGGAGACCCAGTACTTC
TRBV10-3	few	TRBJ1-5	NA	CAISDGAGNQPQHF	TGTGCCATCAGTGACGGGGCGGGCAATCAGCCCCAGCATTTT
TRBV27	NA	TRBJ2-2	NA	CASSSRKLGANTGELFF	TGTGCCAGCAGTTCTAGGAAGCTAGGGGCGAACACCGGGGAGCTGTTTTTT
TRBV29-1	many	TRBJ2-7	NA	CSVRGANYEQYF	TGCAGCGTCCGTGGGGCTAACTACGAGCAGTACTTC
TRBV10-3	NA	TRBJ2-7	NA	CAISESFTVGQSSYEQYF	TGTGCCATCAGTGAGTCATTCACGGTCGGGCAAAGCTCCTACGAGCAGTACTTC
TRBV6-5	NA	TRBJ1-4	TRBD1	CASSRDRAEKLFF	TGTGCCAGCAGTAGGGACAGGGCTGAAAAACTGTTTTTT
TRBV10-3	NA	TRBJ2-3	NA	CAISGTLTSTDTQYF	TGTGCCATCAGTGGGACCTTAACTAGCACAGATACGCAGTATTTT
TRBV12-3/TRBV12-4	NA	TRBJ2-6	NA	CASSLVSIDSGANVLTF	TGTGCCAGCAGTTTGGTGAGCATTGACTCTGGGGCCAACGTCCTGACTTTC
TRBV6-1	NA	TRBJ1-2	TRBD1	CASSERTGGDGYTF	TGTGCCAGCAGTGAAAGGACAGGGGGAGATGGCTACACCTTC
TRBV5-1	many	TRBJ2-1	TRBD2	CASSLALAGGIEQFF	TGCGCCAGCAGCTTGGCTCTAGCGGGGGGTATTGAGCAGTTCTTC
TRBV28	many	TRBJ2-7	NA	CASSFRVAGSEQYF	TGTGCCAGCAGTTTCCGGGTCGCGGGCAGCGAGCAGTACTTC
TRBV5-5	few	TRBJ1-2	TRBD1	CASSLGPGTGTYGYTF	TGTGCCAGCAGCTTGGGACCCGGGACAGGGACCTATGGCTACACCTTC
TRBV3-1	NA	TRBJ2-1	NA	CAGSHAGYEQFF	TGTGCCGGCAGCCACGCGGGGTATGAGCAGTTCTTC
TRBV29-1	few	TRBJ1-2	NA	CSALGGGYGYTF	TGCAGTGCTCTCGGGGGCGGCTATGGCTACACCTTC
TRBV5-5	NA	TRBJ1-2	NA	CASSRPGGGGYTF	TGTGCCAGCAGCCGCCCCGGAGGGGGTGGCTACACCTTC
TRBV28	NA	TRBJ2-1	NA	CASSTVQVDNEQFF	TGTGCCAGCAGCACTGTACAGGTTGACAATGAGCAGTTCTTC
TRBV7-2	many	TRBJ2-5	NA	CASSPGLSQYF	TGTGCCAGCAGCCCAGGGCTTTCCCAGTACTTC
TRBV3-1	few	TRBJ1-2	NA	CASSQDVNYGYTF	TGTGCCAGCAGCCAGGACGTTAACTATGGCTACACCTTC
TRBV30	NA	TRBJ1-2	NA	CAWTPGHRGGCTF	TGTGCCTGGACCCCGGGACATCGAGGAGGCTGCACCTTC
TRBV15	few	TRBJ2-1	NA	CATSRGGCGEQFF	TGTGCCACCAGCAGAGGAGGTTGCGGTGAGCAGTTCTTC
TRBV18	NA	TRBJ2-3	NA	CASSPPFGVADTQYF	TGTGCCAGCTCACCACCGTTCGGGGTGGCAGATACGCAGTATTTT
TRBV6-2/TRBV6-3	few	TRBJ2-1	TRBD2	CASSSGLADAYEQFF	TGTGCCAGCAGTTCTGGGCTAGCGGACGCCTATGAGCAGTTCTTC
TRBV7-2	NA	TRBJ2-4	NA	CASSLVVTVSPQNIQYF	TGTGCCAGCAGCTTAGTGGTGACAGTTAGCCCCCAAAACATTCAGTACTTC
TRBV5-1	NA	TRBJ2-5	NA	CASSPAGSAGAQETQYF	TGCGCCAGCAGCCCCGCGGGGTCGGCGGGGGCACAAGAGACCCAGTACTTC
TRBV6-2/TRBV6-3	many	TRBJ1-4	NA	CASSTPMEKLFF	TGTGCCAGCAGTACCCCCATGGAAAAACTGTTTTTT
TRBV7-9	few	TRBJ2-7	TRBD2	CASSPAAGDQHERYF	TGTGCCAGCAGCCCAGCAGCGGGAGATCAGCACGAGCGGTACTTC
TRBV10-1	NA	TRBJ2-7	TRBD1	CASGSGTGGLNPSYEQYF	TGCGCCAGCGGATCCGGGACAGGGGGCCTCAATCCCTCCTACGAGCAGTACTTC
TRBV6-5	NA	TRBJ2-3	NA	CASSQMAVTDTQYF	TGTGCCAGCAGCCAGATGGCTGTCACAGATACGCAGTATTTT
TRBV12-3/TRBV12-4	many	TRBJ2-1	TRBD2	CASSPGLDHEQFF	TGTGCCAGCAGTCCGGGACTAGACCATGAGCAGTTCTTC
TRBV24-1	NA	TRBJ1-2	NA	CATSDALGGATNYGYTF	TGTGCCACCAGTGATGCGCTGGGAGGAGCTACTAACTATGGCTACACCTTC
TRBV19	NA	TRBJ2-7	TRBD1	CASSYNRDRGYEQYF	TGTGCCAGTAGCTACAACCGGGACAGGGGTTACGAGCAGTACTTC
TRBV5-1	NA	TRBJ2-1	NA	CASKGSYYNEQFF	TGCGCCAGCAAAGGTTCCTACTACAATGAGCAGTTCTTC
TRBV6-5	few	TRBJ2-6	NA	CASSSVGPGANVLTF	TGTGCCAGCAGCTCCGTCGGGCCTGGGGCCAACGTCCTGACTTTC
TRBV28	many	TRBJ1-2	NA	CASSPPGVGYTF	TGTGCCAGCAGTCCCCCAGGGGTTGGCTACACCTTC
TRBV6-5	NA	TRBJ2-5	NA	CASSYLPGTRGRGGETQYF	TGTGCCAGCAGTTACCTCCCGGGAACCCGAGGCAGGGGAGGAGAGACCCAGTACTTC
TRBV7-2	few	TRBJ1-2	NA	CASSSIGTGIYGYTF	TGTGCCAGCAGCTCGATCGGGACGGGAATCTATGGCTACACCTTC
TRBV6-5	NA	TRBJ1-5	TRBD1	CASSYSGQGRRMGQPQHF	TGTGCCAGCAGTTACTCGGGACAGGGCCGCCGGATGGGACAGCCCCAGCATTTT
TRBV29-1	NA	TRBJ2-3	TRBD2	CSVLGTSGSHSTDTQYF	TGCAGTGTCTTGGGGACTAGCGGATCCCATAGCACAGATACGCAGTATTTT
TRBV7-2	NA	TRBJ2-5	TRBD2	CASSLVATSGKETQYF	TGTGCCAGCAGCTTAGTAGCTACTAGCGGGAAAGAGACCCAGTACTTC
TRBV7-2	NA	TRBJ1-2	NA	CASSPLSGVYGYTF	TGTGCCAGCAGCCCCCTCTCAGGGGTTTATGGCTACACCTTC
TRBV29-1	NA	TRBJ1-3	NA	CSARTMGNTIYF	TGCAGCGCCAGGACAATGGGAAACACCATATATTTT
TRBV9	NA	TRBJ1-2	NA	CASSAPKEGGFLGYTF	TGTGCCAGCAGCGCCCCAAAGGAGGGGGGTTTTCTAGGCTACACCTTC
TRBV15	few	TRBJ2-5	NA	CATSIGQGRETQYF	TGTGCCACCAGCATAGGGCAGGGGAGGGAGACCCAGTACTTC
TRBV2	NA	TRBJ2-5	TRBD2	CATLSGEETQYF	TGTGCCACCTTGAGCGGGGAAGAGACCCAGTACTTC
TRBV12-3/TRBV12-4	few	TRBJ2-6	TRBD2	CASSLRLAGARGGANVLTF	TGTGCCAGCAGTTTACGACTAGCGGGAGCGCGGGGCGGGGCCAACGTCCTGACTTTC
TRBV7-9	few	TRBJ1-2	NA	CASSPVQLNSYGYTF	TGTGCCAGCAGCCCGGTCCAGCTTAACTCCTATGGCTACACCTTC
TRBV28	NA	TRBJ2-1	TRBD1	CASSPTRGPRTTRVGEQFF	TGTGCCAGCAGTCCTACCAGGGGGCCCAGGACTACCAGGGTTGGTGAGCAGTTCTTC
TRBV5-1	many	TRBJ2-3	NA	CASSLYDRNTQYF	TGCGCCAGCAGCTTATACGATCGGAATACGCAGTATTTT
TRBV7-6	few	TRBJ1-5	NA	CASSLGPYRAYSNQPQHF	TGTGCCAGCAGCTTAGGCCCCTACAGGGCTTATAGCAATCAGCCCCAGCATTTT
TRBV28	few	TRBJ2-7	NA	CASIPTGHSYEQYF	TGTGCCAGCATTCCCACGGGACACTCCTACGAGCAGTACTTC
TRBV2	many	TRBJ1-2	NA	CATNLANYGYTF	TGTGCCACTAACTTAGCTAACTATGGCTACACCTTC
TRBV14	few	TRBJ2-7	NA	CASSLLGQPPYEQYF	TGTGCCAGCAGTCTCCTCGGACAGCCGCCTTACGAGCAGTACTTC
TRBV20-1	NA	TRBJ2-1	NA	CSASPTLGGGYEQFF	TGCAGTGCCTCTCCTACCTTGGGGGGCGGCTATGAGCAGTTCTTC
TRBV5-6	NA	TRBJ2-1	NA	CASSLDGLESGREQFF	TGTGCCAGCAGCTTGGACGGTTTAGAGTCTGGGCGTGAGCAGTTCTTC
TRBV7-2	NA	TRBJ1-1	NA	CASSLDWEDTEAFF	TGTGCCAGCAGCTTAGACTGGGAGGACACTGAAGCTTTCTTT
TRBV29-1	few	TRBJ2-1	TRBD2	CSAQLSGVTYNEQFF	TGCAGCGCCCAACTTAGCGGGGTAACCTACAATGAGCAGTTCTTC